The 5 T cell receptor beta chains given below trace back to one sample, sequenced in a study of T-cell memory formation after mild COVID-19. TCRdb fed the 5' RACE reads into MiXCR, producing one record per CDR3 protein. This table holds more than 35,000 distinct CDR3 sequences, nearly 9.5% found once. The sequencing sample was made of PBMCs or a T cell subset sorted from them (not recorded which). These receptors were collected from an adult woman who had mild COVID-19 (a few samples of this study predate the infection). Cell type and time point are not known.

This clonotype was seen only a few times. The chain has TRBV27 and TRBJ2-3, with D unclear. CDR3 length: 13 residues. The V and J ends lost 8 bases and 2 bases respectively, with 11 bases between them. Germline lookup yields CDR1 MNHEY and CDR2 SMNVEV (reference sequence). CDR3 nucleotides: TGTGCCAGCCGCACATTTCTCACAGATACGCAGTATTTT. This sequence encodes CASRTFLTDTQYF.

The V and J genes are TRBV7-9 and TRBJ2-3; the D gene is possibly TRBD1 (6 bases). The V gene lost 5 bases and the J gene lost 2 bases, with 20 bases spanning the gap. Per germline, CDR1 SEHNR and CDR2 FQNEAQ (reference sequence). The CDR3 has 17 residues. The CDR3 DNA reads as TGTGCCAGCAGCCTCCACCCGGACAGAGGGAACACAGATACGCAGTATTTT. As protein: CASSLHPDRGNTDTQYF.

This clonotype has ten or more counts. The J gene is TRBJ2-3, the V gene TRBV7-2; a possible D gene is TRBD2 (5 bases). V lost 5 bases and J 6 bases, leaving 18 bases between the germline ends. The CDR3 covers 15 residues. Germline V lookup: CDR1 SGHTA, CDR2 FQGNSA. The CDR3 region has the DNA TGTGCCAGCAGCCCCCTTGAAAGGAGGTGGGATACGCAGTATTTT. Translated: CASSPLERRWDTQYF.

This clonotype was observed at least ten times. The chain links TRBV7-2 to TRBJ2-7, with a tentative D call TRBD2 (5 bases). The V end was cut by 1 base, the J end by 4 bases, with 8 bases between. This CDR3 spans 13 amino acids. Germline V gene sequence: CDR1 SGHTA, CDR2 FQGNSA. CDR3 protein: CASSLGGYYEQYF. CDR3 DNA: TGTGCCAGCAGCTTAGGCGGGTATTACGAGCAGTACTTC.

This rearrangement joins TRBV12-3 or TRBV12-4 to TRBJ1-1; unclear D gene. The CDR3 totals 11 residues. With 7 bases removed from V and 7 bases from J, the gap between germline ends came to 10 bases. The CDR3 is CASINLGEAFF. Written as DNA, the CDR3 is TGTGCCAGCATCAATTTGGGTGAAGCTTTCTTT.